Shown below are 27 T cell receptor beta chains from a single sample sequenced in a study of shared clonotypes between healthy human individuals. As defined, naive CD8 cells were CD45RO-negative and positively selected for CCR7, with terminally differentiated effector memory CD45RA+ cells excluded. The assay was immunoSEQ multiplex PCR, and TCRdb's table has in-frame clones only and misses some. This sample has over 800,000 clones, with 80% to 95% found just once. Material: naive CD8+ T cells sorted from blood. These receptor sequences come from a man aged 25 to 45 in good health.

The sample holds one count of this clone. The DNA of the CDR3 is TGTGCCAGCAGTCACGAGGACGGCGGGATAAACAACGATGAGCAGTTCTTC. This encodes CASSHEDGGINNDEQFF. This chain connects TRBV2 to TRBJ2-1; a weak D match, TRBD2 (6 bases). This CDR3 contains 17 residues. Germline CDR1 SNHLY, CDR2 FYNNEI. Trimming removed 5 bases from V and 8 bases from J, with 25 bases in between.

This clone has a single count. The chain recombines TRBV27 with TRBJ1-3, with D perhaps TRBD1 (5 bases). The germline V gene has CDR1 MNHEY and CDR2 SMNVEV (reference sequence). CDR3 size: 15 residues. Trimming stripped 6 bases from V and 0 bases from J, with 12 bases between. The CDR3, as DNA: TGTGCCAGCAGCTTAAGGGGAGCCTCTGGAAACACCATATATTTT. Amino acid sequence: CASSLRGASGNTIYF.

This chain connects TRBV6-6 to TRBJ2-3; D unclear. The V end was cut by 2 bases, the J end by 6 bases, with 12 bases between. Germline CDR1 reads MNHNY; CDR2 reads SVGAGI (reference sequence). The CDR3 is made up of 14 amino acids. The CDR3 DNA follows: TGTGCCAGCAGTTACGTTTCACTCCGGGATACGCAGTATTTT. Translated, it gives CASSYVSLRDTQYF.

This clone was counted a single time. The chain joins TRBV15 to TRBJ2-7, with no clear D. Germline V gene data show CDR1 as LNHNV and CDR2 as YYDKDF (reference sequence). This CDR3 contains 12 residues. V gave up 3 bases and J gave up 2 bases, with 5 bases separating them. The CDR3 loop reads CATSSNAYEQYF. In DNA form, the CDR3 reads TGTGCCACCAGCAGTAACGCCTACGAGCAGTACTTC.

V is TRBV27 and J is TRBJ2-5, with D tentatively TRBD2 (5 bases). Trimming took 3 bases from V and 2 from J, leaving 13 bases between them. The CDR3 runs to 15 residues. The germline V gene encodes CDR1 MNHEY and CDR2 SMNVEV (reference sequence). As DNA, the CDR3 is TGTGCCAGCAGTTTTAGCGTTGGCAGACAAGAGACCCAGTACTTC. This sequence encodes CASSFSVGRQETQYF.

This sequence joins TRBV7-3 and TRBJ2-2, with TRBD2 matching 7 bases. Germline CDR1 reads SGHTA; CDR2 reads FQGTGA. V shed 5 bases and J 5 bases; nucleotides not matched to a gene: 11. There are 16 residues in the CDR3. In DNA, the CDR3 is TGTGCCAGCAGCCCATACGGGGGAGGGGATACCGGGGAGCTGTTTTTT. Protein sequence: CASSPYGGGDTGELFF.

The chain is built from TRBV9 and TRBJ2-4; weak D call: TRBD2 (6 bases). The CDR3 has 14 residues. Trimming removed 5 bases at V and 3 bases at J, with 12 bases between. Germline-derived CDR1 and CDR2 are SGDLS and YYNGEE. The CDR3 DNA reads TGTGCCAGCAGTGATGCGCGGGGCAAAAACATTCAGTACTTC. Translation: CASSDARGKNIQYF.

The CDR3 DNA reads as TGTGCCAGCAGCTTACTCCCAGCGGGAACGATCTACGAGCAGTACTTC. Residues: CASSLLPAGTIYEQYF. The rearrangement uses TRBV11-2 and TRBJ2-7, with 7 nucleotides matching TRBD2. V was clipped by 2 bases and J by 3 bases; unmatched bases: 10. The CDR3 extends over 16 amino acids. The germline V gene encodes CDR1 SGHAT and CDR2 FQNNGV.

The rearrangement uses TRBV5-4 and TRBJ2-5; no clear D gene. Germline loops: CDR1 SGHNT, CDR2 YYREEE (reference sequence). The ends were cut back, 2 bases at V and 5 bases at J, with 13 bases in the middle. This CDR3 region has 14 residues. The CDR3 bases are TGTGCCAGCAGCTTATATTCCCCAGAGGAGACCCAGTACTTC. Amino acid sequence: CASSLYSPEETQYF.

Notes on this clone: The identical CDR3 is also encoded by other nucleotide sequences in the sample. CDR3 loop: CASPTYNEQFF. The CDR3 bases are TGTGCCAGCCCAACTTACAATGAGCAGTTCTTC. V and J are TRBV2 and TRBJ2-1; D is ambiguous. The length of the CDR3 is 11 residues. The V end was cut by 8 bases, the J end by 4 bases, with 6 bases between. Germline CDR1 SNHLY, CDR2 FYNNEI.

This chain's CDR3 is CASSLHQETQYF. The CDR3 DNA reads as TGTGCCAGCAGCTTACATCAGGAGACCCAGTACTTC. This chain joins TRBV7-9 and TRBJ2-5; D is uncertain. The V gene lost 2 bases and the J gene lost 5 bases, with 6 bases spanning the gap. Germline values: CDR1 SEHNR, CDR2 FQNEAQ (reference sequence). CDR3 length: 12 amino acids.

This clone was found once. The chain employs TRBV9 and TRBJ2-7; D is tentatively TRBD1 or TRBD2 (5 bases each). The length of the CDR3 is 14 residues. The germline CDR1 and CDR2 sequences are SGDLS and YYNGEE. V shed 2 bases and J shed 2 bases, with 11 bases lying between them. This CDR3 is CASSVRDGTYEQYF. DNA of the CDR3: TGTGCCAGCAGCGTCCGGGACGGTACCTACGAGCAGTACTTC.

CDR3 loop: CASSPTGWETQYF. The CDR3 DNA reads TGTGCCAGCAGTCCGACGGGATGGGAGACCCAGTACTTC. This sequence joins TRBV7-9 and TRBJ2-5, with a tentative D call TRBD2 (5 bases). This CDR3 has 13 residues. CDR1 and CDR2 (germline): SEHNR, FQNEAQ (reference sequence). V dropped 6 bases and J dropped 5 bases, with 13 bases sitting between them.

This chain connects TRBV4-1 to TRBJ2-1; perhaps TRBD2 as D (5 bases). The CDR3 spans 17 residues. Germline lookup yields CDR1 MGHRA and CDR2 YSYEKL. The V and J ends lost 0 bases and 0 bases respectively, with 12 bases between them. Written as DNA, the CDR3 is TGCGCCAGCAGCCAAGATAGGACCAGCGGCTCCTACAATGAGCAGTTCTTC. Translated: CASSQDRTSGSYNEQFF.

The gene calls are TRBV21-1 and TRBJ2-5. TRBV21-1 is termed a pseudogene. The CDR3 sequence is 13 residues long. The CDR3 bases are TGTGCCAGCAGCAAAGGGGGAAGGCGGACCCAGTACTTC. This gives the protein CASSKGGRRTQYF.

The chain recombines TRBV29-1 with TRBJ2-1; a possible D gene is TRBD2 (6 bases). CDR3 length equals 13 residues. Germline V CDR1 and CDR2: SQVTM, ANQGSEA. The V gene lost 6 bases and the J gene lost 8 bases, with 17 bases spanning the gap. CDR3 protein: CSVVLEGIYEQFF. In nucleotides, the CDR3 is TGCAGCGTGGTCTTGGAGGGGATTTATGAGCAGTTCTTC.

The V and J genes are TRBV7-9 and TRBJ2-1; 10 positions agree with TRBD2. The V gene's germline CDR1 is SEHNR and CDR2 FQNEAQ (reference sequence). V was pared by 4 bases and J by 0 bases, with 9 bases of the junction left unmatched. This CDR3 is built from 18 residues. CDR3 coding DNA: TGTGCCAGCAGCTCCGTGAGGACTAGCGGTAGCTCCTACAATGAGCAGTTCTTC. Translating gives CASSSVRTSGSSYNEQFF.

This clone has just one count. The chain employs TRBV10-3 and TRBJ2-7; TRBD2 matches at 10 bases. Looked up from germline, CDR1 is ENHRY and CDR2 is SYGVKD. CDR3 size: 16 residues. Germline trimming cut 1 base from V and 3 bases from J; bases unmatched to any gene: 6. The CDR3 here is CAISELNPSGSYEQYF. CDR3 nucleotides: TGTGCCATCAGTGAGTTAAATCCTAGCGGGAGCTACGAGCAGTACTTC.

In the case of this clone: Other DNA variants within this sample encode the same CDR3. The V call is TRBV5-1, the J call TRBJ2-1; no clear D gene. The CDR3 runs to 15 residues. Trimming removed 0 bases from V and 0 bases from J, with 7 bases in between. Germline V lookup: CDR1 SGHRS, CDR2 YFSETQ. CDR3 nucleotides: TGCGCCAGCAGCTTGGATAGGAGCTCCTACAATGAGCAGTTCTTC. Translated: CASSLDRSSYNEQFF.

This chain uses TRBV4-1 with TRBJ2-3, with 8 bases fitting TRBD2. The CDR3 contains 17 residues. The V segment lost 1 base and the J segment 4 bases; nucleotides outside the gene matches: 10. Germline lookup yields CDR1 MGHRA and CDR2 YSYEKL. The CDR3 is CASSQGAAGGRSDTQYF. The CDR3 bases are TGCGCCAGCAGCCAAGGGGCGGCGGGCGGGAGGTCAGATACGCAGTATTTT.

This chain uses TRBV5-6 with TRBJ2-7; no clear D. V lost 0 bases, J lost 5 bases, and 6 bases lay in between. The CDR3 runs to 12 residues. Germline V lookup: CDR1 SGHDT, CDR2 YYEEEE. Written as DNA, the CDR3 is TGTGCCAGCAGCTTGGAAGATGACGAGCAGTACTTC. Protein: CASSLEDDEQYF. Using reference TRBV5-6 and TRBJ2-7 for the parts outside the CDR3, the full variable domain is DAGVTQSPTHLIKTRGQQVTLRCSPKSGHDTVSWYQQALGQGPQFIFQYYEEEERQRGNFPDRFSGHQFPNYSSELNVNALLLGDSALYLCASSLEDDEQYFGPGTRLTVT.

This rearrangement joins TRBV9 to TRBJ1-4; D perhaps matches TRBD1 (5 bases). This CDR3 contains 13 residues. CDR1 and CDR2 (germline): SGDLS, YYNGEE. Trimming pared 0 bases from V and 8 bases from J, leaving 8 bases between. The CDR3 is CASSVAPGEKLFF. The CDR3 DNA reads as TGTGCCAGCAGCGTAGCCCCAGGGGAAAAACTGTTTTTT.

The chain joins TRBV19 to TRBJ1-1; 8 bases are a match to TRBD1. V trimming: 2 bases; J trimming: 6 bases; junction bases outside the gene matches: 8. CDR1 is LNHDA and CDR2 is SQIVND in the germline V gene (reference sequence). This CDR3 comprises 15 residues. The CDR3 coding sequence is TGTGCCAGTAGTATAACCTTTACGACAGGGGCTGAAGCTTTCTTT. Translated: CASSITFTTGAEAFF.

This chain links TRBV18 with TRBJ2-5; unclear D gene. Trimming shortened V by 3 bases and J by 5 bases, and 16 bases separated the two germline ends. The CDR3 extends over 15 amino acids. CDR1 is KGHSH and CDR2 is LQKENI in the germline V gene. CDR3 sequence: CASSPSDVTEETQYF. The CDR3 region has the DNA TGTGCCAGCTCACCCTCAGACGTCACGGAGGAGACCCAGTACTTC.

This chain connects TRBV4-1 to TRBJ2-1, with 9 bases identical to TRBD2. This CDR3 spans 15 amino acids. Germline V gene lookup returns CDR1 MGHRA and CDR2 YSYEKL. V trimming: 6 bases; J trimming: 3 bases; junction bases outside the gene matches: 6. For the CDR3, the DNA is TGCGCCAGCAGGGGGGTAGCGGGAGACTACAATGAGCAGTTCTTC. This codes for CASRGVAGDYNEQFF.

V and J are TRBV25-1 and TRBJ2-5, with 7 positions matching TRBD2. CDR3 length equals 16 residues. J lost 2 bases, V lost 0 bases, and 6 bases had no gene match. The germline V gene encodes CDR1 MGHDK and CDR2 SYGVNS. The CDR3 sequence: CASSEYGASGQETQYF. In nucleotides, the CDR3 is TGTGCCAGCAGTGAATATGGGGCTAGCGGTCAAGAGACCCAGTACTTC.

The rearrangement links TRBV15 to TRBJ1-4, with D possibly being TRBD1 (5 bases). The V end lost 4 bases, the J end lost 3 bases, and 12 bases lay between the germline ends. This CDR3 has 15 amino acids. Germline V gives CDR1 LNHNV, CDR2 YYDKDF (reference sequence). CDR3 sequence reads: CATSNGGTANEKLFF. CDR3 DNA sequence: TGTGCCACCAGCAACGGGGGTACAGCTAATGAAAAACTGTTTTTT.